One sample yielded the 5 T cell receptor beta chains listed below, sequenced in a study of T-cell memory formation after mild COVID-19. TCRdb fed the 5' RACE reads into MiXCR, producing one record per CDR3 protein. The data contain some 450,000 distinct CDR3 sequences, 20% of them singletons. Specimen: PBMCs or a T cell subset sorted from them (not recorded which). The source is an adult woman who had mild COVID-19 (a few samples of this study predate the infection). Cell type and time point are not known.

This clonotype was detected only a few times. The CDR3 loop reads CSVEVGRNSPLHF. As DNA, the CDR3 is TGCAGCGTTGAAGTCGGGAGGAATTCACCCCTCCACTTT. This chain connects TRBV29-1 to TRBJ1-6, with D uncertain. The V and J ends lost 1 base and 7 bases respectively, with 8 bases between them. This CDR3 has 13 residues. In germline, CDR1 is SQVTM, CDR2 ANQGSEA.

V gene TRBV20-1 combines with J gene TRBJ2-1, with TRBD2 identical over 9 bases. The CDR3 contains 16 residues. Germline CDR1 and CDR2: DFQATT and SNEGSKA (reference sequence). Losses at the gene ends were 6 bases for V and 2 bases for J; bases not matched to a gene: 11. CDR3 DNA: TGCAGTGCGGCATACGGCGGGGGGGTTCCCTACAATGAGCAGTTCTTC. It specifies CSAAYGGGVPYNEQFF.

CDR3 residues: CASSLGAGTGLFGELFF. The DNA of the CDR3 is TGTGCCAGCAGCTTGGGAGCCGGTACAGGGCTCTTCGGGGAGCTGTTTTTT. The rearrangement links TRBV5-4 to TRBJ2-2; weak D call: TRBD1 (6 bases). The germline V gene encodes CDR1 SGHNT and CDR2 YYREEE (reference sequence). V was clipped by 0 bases and J by 7 bases, with 19 bases between them. The length of the CDR3 is 17 residues.

The V call is TRBV12-3 or TRBV12-4, the J call TRBJ2-2; 7 bases match TRBD1. V was clipped by 4 bases and J by 2 bases; unmatched bases: 4. This CDR3 contains 15 residues. The DNA of the CDR3 is TGTGCCAGCAGTTGGACAGGCCGAAACACCGGGGAGCTGTTTTTT. Protein: CASSWTGRNTGELFF.

The J gene is TRBJ2-3, the V gene TRBV6-2 or TRBV6-3; D tentatively fits TRBD1 or TRBD2 (5 bases each). V lost 7 bases and J 2 bases, leaving 25 bases between the germline ends. CDR1 is MNHEY and CDR2 is SVGEGT in the germline V gene. CDR3 length: 18 residues. CDR3 sequence reads: CASTDPGDAEFPTDTQYF. In DNA form, the CDR3 reads TGTGCCAGCACGGACCCTGGGGACGCCGAATTCCCCACAGATACGCAGTATTTT.